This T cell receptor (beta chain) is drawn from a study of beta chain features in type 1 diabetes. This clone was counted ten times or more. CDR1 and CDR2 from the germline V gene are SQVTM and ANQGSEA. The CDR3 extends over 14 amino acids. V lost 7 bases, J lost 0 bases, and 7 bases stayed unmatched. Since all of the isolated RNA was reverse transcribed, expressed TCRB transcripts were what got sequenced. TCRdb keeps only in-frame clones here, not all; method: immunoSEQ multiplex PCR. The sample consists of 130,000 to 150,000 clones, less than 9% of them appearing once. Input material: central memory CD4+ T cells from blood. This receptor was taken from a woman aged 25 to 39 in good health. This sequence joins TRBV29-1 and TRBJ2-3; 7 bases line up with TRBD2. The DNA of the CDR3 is TGCAGCGCCCGGGACGGGAGGAGCACAGATACGCAGTATTTT. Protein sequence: CSARDGRSTDTQYF.